This T cell receptor (beta chain) was sequenced during a study of regulatory T cells in long-lasting Graves disease. This clonotype occurred a few times. Antigen unknown. Time point reported: persistent/refractory GD, antithyroid drugs over 5 years with positive TRAb. TCR sequences were obtained from RNA taken from PBMCs. Blood from the periphery, approximately 10 milliliters in all, was drawn into EDTA tubes. Library construction for TCR beta used iRepertoire HTBI primers and Arm-PCR of CDR3 regions. In the original workflow: Identification across samples found some 60 TRBV and roughly 13 TRBJ segments. In TCRdb, the multiplex PCR reads were re-called with MiXCR into one record per CDR3 protein. The V and J calls shown here were made by TCRdb, not taken from the authors' results. The sample holds about 660,000 distinct CDR3 sequences, approximately 29% seen once. General study results and limits: Persistent patients shared more public clonotypes (2,741) than newly diagnosed patients (about 1,000).

Sequenced material: peripheral blood mononuclear cells (PBMCs), taken when the disease was refractory, from a patient treated with antithyroid drugs. This receptor was obtained from a female donor with Graves disease.

The CDR3 DNA follows: TGTGCCAGCAGCTTGCGGGACAGGGCATCAGGCAATCAGCCCCAGCATTTT. This encodes CASSLRDRASGNQPQHF. The chain links TRBV5-5 to TRBJ1-5, with TRBD1 identical over 9 bases. The CDR3 is 17 amino acids. Germline CDR1 is SGHKS and CDR2 is YYEKEE (reference sequence). J lost 2 bases, V lost 1 base, and 7 bases had no gene match.